The 24 T cell receptor beta chains below come from one sample, sequenced in a study of regulatory dendritic cells for organ transplantation. The repertoire was sequenced with immunoSEQ multiplex PCR; TCRdb's copy has only in-frame clones and lacks some. The sample contains approximately 35,000 clones, approximately 91% of which appear only once. Material: naive CD4+ T cells from blood. The subset denotes: CD45RA+ naive T cells. All receptors derive from a human donor in good health.

The V gene is TRBV21-1, the J gene TRBJ2-2; the DNA was not compared with TRBD2, the D call given in the table. TRBV21-1 is assigned pseudogene status. This CDR3 contains 16 residues. Here the CDR3 reads CASSKVGDFITGELFF. CDR3 sequence (DNA): TGTGCCAGCAGCAAAGTGGGGGACTTTATCACCGGGGAGCTGTTTTTT.

The chain uses TRBV18 and TRBJ2-7; 8 positions agree with TRBD1. J was trimmed by 3 bases and V by 3 bases; bases with no gene match: 1. The CDR3 extends over 13 amino acids. Germline values: CDR1 KGHSH, CDR2 LQKENI. CDR3 loop: CASSPTGDYEQYF. The CDR3 nucleotides read TGTGCCAGCTCACCGACAGGGGACTACGAGCAGTACTTC.

The chain couples TRBV7-2 to TRBJ2-5, with 8 bases fitting TRBD2. The CDR3 has 15 residues. CDR1 and CDR2 from the germline V gene are SGHTA and FQGNSA. Unmatched junction bases numbered 10, after V lost 5 bases and J lost 5 bases. The CDR3 DNA is TGTGCCAGCAGCCTCCGGGGGGGCCGATGGGAGACCCAGTACTTC. Protein sequence: CASSLRGGRWETQYF.

The chain has TRBV6-5 and TRBJ2-5, with unresolved D. Trimming left V 4 bases short and J 6 bases short, with 6 bases between. CDR3 length equals 11 residues. Germline V lookup: CDR1 MNHEY, CDR2 SVGAGI. The CDR3 loop is CASSSQKTQYF. In DNA form, the CDR3 reads TGTGCCAGCAGTTCCCAGAAGACCCAGTACTTC.

The chain couples TRBV6-1 to TRBJ1-6; unclear D gene. This CDR3 region has 14 residues. The V and J ends lost 2 bases and 7 bases respectively, with 9 bases between them. Germline V lookup: CDR1 MNHNS, CDR2 SASEGT. CDR3 protein: CASSEWEGNSPLHF. As DNA, the CDR3 is TGTGCCAGCAGTGAATGGGAGGGCAATTCACCCCTCCACTTT.

The chain links TRBV4-3 to TRBJ1-2; the match to TRBD1 covers 9 bases. The CDR3 is 14 amino acids. Per germline, CDR1 LGHNA and CDR2 YSLEER. V lost 4 bases and J lost 8; bases outside the gene matches: 8. The CDR3 loop reads CASSPGQGIGGYTF. The CDR3 DNA is TGCGCCAGCAGCCCCGGACAGGGGATAGGCGGCTACACCTTC.

This chain links TRBV5-4 with TRBJ2-5, with D perhaps matching TRBD2 (5 bases). Trimming cost V 3 bases and J 5 bases, with 17 bases left between them. In germline, CDR1 is SGHNT, CDR2 YYREEE (reference sequence). This CDR3 has 15 amino acids. The CDR3 sequence is CASSSGLSVGETQYF. The CDR3, as DNA: TGTGCCAGCAGCTCTGGACTGAGCGTAGGGGAGACCCAGTACTTC. The whole variable domain, filled in from reference TRBV5-4 and TRBJ2-5, reads ETGVTQSPTHLIKTRGQQVTLRCSSQSGHNTVSWYQQALGQGPQFIFQYYREEENGRGNFPPRFSGLQFPNYSSELNVNALELDDSALYLCASSSGLSVGETQYFGPGTRLLVL.

CDR3 DNA sequence: TGTGCCAGCAGCCACCCACCCTCGACTGGCTCCTACGAGCAGTACTTC. It is translated as CASSHPPSTGSYEQYF. This chain links TRBV13 with TRBJ2-7; unclear D gene. Germline assignment: CDR1 PRHDT and CDR2 FYEKMQ (reference sequence). The CDR3 length is 16 residues. The V gene lost 5 bases and the J gene lost 0 bases, with 17 bases spanning the gap. The full variable domain, its missing parts supplied by reference TRBV13 and TRBJ2-7, is AAGVIQSPRHLIKEKRETATLKCYPIPRHDTVYWYQQGPGQDPQFLISFYEKMQSDKGSIPDRFSAQQFSDYHSELNMSSLELGDSALYFCASSHPPSTGSYEQYFGPGTRLTVT.

This chain uses TRBV7-8 with TRBJ1-1; 7 bases agree with TRBD1. This CDR3 has 17 residues. Germline V gives CDR1 SGHVS, CDR2 FQNEAQ. Trimming took 8 bases from V and 0 from J; bases not matched to a gene: 15. CDR3 nucleotide sequence: TGTGCCAGCCAGATTGACAGGGCCCTTCCGTTGAACACTGAAGCTTTCTTT. Amino acid sequence: CASQIDRALPLNTEAFF.

The rearrangement uses TRBV30 and TRBJ2-6; D is uncertain. Per germline, CDR1 GTSNPN and CDR2 SVGIG (reference sequence). The CDR3 runs 11 residues. The V gene lost 3 bases and the J gene lost 11 bases, with 8 bases spanning the gap. CDR3 sequence reads: CAWRHLYVLTF. As DNA, the CDR3 is TGTGCCTGGAGACATCTTTACGTCCTGACTTTC.

The rearrangement joins TRBV5-1 to TRBJ2-3, with TRBD1 identical over 7 bases. Germline V gene sequence: CDR1 SGHRS, CDR2 YFSETQ. V trimming: 1 base; J trimming: 1 base; junction bases outside the gene matches: 15. The length of the CDR3 is 19 residues. The CDR3 DNA follows: TGCGCCAGCAGCTTGCGCAAATATTTTGGACAGGACCGCACAGATACGCAGTATTTT. Protein: CASSLRKYFGQDRTDTQYF.

The rearrangement joins TRBV29-1 to TRBJ1-1, with D unclear. CDR1 is SQVTM, CDR2 ANQGSEA, per germline. V lost 6 bases and J 2 bases, leaving 16 bases between the germline ends. The length of the CDR3 is 14 residues. The chain's CDR3 is CSVHKTPLNTEAFF. The DNA for the CDR3 is TGCAGCGTCCATAAAACACCTTTAAACACTGAAGCTTTCTTT.

This chain uses TRBV6-6 with TRBJ2-3, with no clear D. This CDR3 is 15 amino acids long. The germline V gene has CDR1 MNHNY and CDR2 SVGAGI (reference sequence). V was cut by 7 bases and J by 6 bases, with 20 bases left in between. The CDR3 DNA is TGTGCCAGCATCCGAGACTCGCCCGGTGCGGATACGCAGTATTTT. This sequence encodes CASIRDSPGADTQYF.

The rearrangement joins TRBV7-2 to TRBJ1-4, with D maybe TRBD1 (5 bases). The CDR3 loop spans 11 amino acids. CDR1 is SGHTA, CDR2 FQGNSA, per germline. V was pared by 5 bases and J by 11 bases, with 9 bases between. The CDR3 is CASSLGPKLFF. CDR3 coding DNA: TGTGCCAGCAGCCTGGGGCCTAAACTGTTTTTT.

The CDR3 coding sequence is TGTGCCAGCAGCTTGGGCGGGGGCGCGACTGAAGCTTTCTTT. It encodes CASSLGGGATEAFF. The J gene is TRBJ1-1, the V gene TRBV5-8; a weak D match, TRBD1 (6 bases). Trimming took 0 bases from V and 5 from J, leaving 11 bases between them. Germline V CDR1 and CDR2: SGHTS, YDEGEE. The CDR3 totals 14 residues. The variable domain in full, with the rest retrieved from reference TRBV5-8 and TRBJ1-1, is EAGVTQSPTHLIKTRGQQATLRCSPISGHTSVYWYQQALGLGLQFLLWYDEGEERNRGNFPPRFSGRQFPNYSSELNVNALELEDSALYLCASSLGGGATEAFFGQGTRLTVV.

The chain is built from TRBV5-4 and TRBJ2-1; no clear D gene. The germline gives CDR1 SGHNT, CDR2 YYREEE (reference sequence). The CDR3 has 15 residues. V shed 0 bases and J shed 6 bases, with 13 bases lying between them. The CDR3 protein is CASSLGLVGGNEQFF. DNA for the CDR3: TGTGCCAGCAGCTTGGGACTCGTCGGTGGCAATGAGCAGTTCTTC.

This chain connects TRBV30 to TRBJ1-1; D gene uncertain. Between the trimmed V and J ends, which lost 5 bases and 2 bases, there was a span of 15 bases. The CDR3 has 14 amino acids. Germline loops: CDR1 GTSNPN, CDR2 SVGIG (reference sequence). CDR3 in amino acids: CAWGRAMVNTEAFF. CDR3 nucleotides: TGTGCCTGGGGAAGGGCGATGGTTAACACTGAAGCTTTCTTT.

The J gene is TRBJ1-2, the V gene TRBV29-1; no reliable D call. With 6 bases removed from V and 5 bases from J, the gap between germline ends came to 7 bases. CDR3 length: 10 amino acids. Germline V gives CDR1 SQVTM, CDR2 ANQGSEA. CDR3 sequence (DNA): TGCAGCGTCTATGGGTATGGCTACACCTTC. Residues: CSVYGYGYTF. The whole variable domain, filled in from reference TRBV29-1 and TRBJ1-2, reads SAVISQKPSRDICQRGTSLTIQCQVDSQVTMMFWYRQQPGQSLTLIATANQGSEATYESGFVIDKFPISRPNLTFSTLTVSNMSPEDSSIYLCSVYGYGYTFGSGTRLTVV.

This sequence joins TRBV10-3 and TRBJ2-2; D possibly corresponds to TRBD2 (5 bases). CDR3 length: 16 residues. V shed 2 bases and J shed 8 bases, with 18 bases lying between them. Germline V lookup: CDR1 ENHRY, CDR2 SYGVKD. In nucleotides, the CDR3 is TGTGCCATCAGTGAGAGAACAGCGGTAGTACGAGGGGAGCTGTTTTTT. This encodes CAISERTAVVRGELFF.

The genes are TRBV7-9 and TRBJ2-1, with 10 nucleotides matching TRBD1. The germline gives CDR1 SEHNR, CDR2 FQNEAQ (reference sequence). Trimming at V came to 8 bases and at J to 8 bases, leaving 12 bases not matched to a gene. The CDR3 spans 15 residues. The DNA of the CDR3 is TGTGCCAGCGACTCCGGGGGACAGGGGAGGGATGAGCAGTTCTTC. Translation gives CASDSGGQGRDEQFF.

This clone was recorded once. The DNA for the CDR3 is TGTGCCAGCAGCGCCCCCGGGGGGGCCCGCGAGCAGTACTTC. This gives the protein CASSAPGGAREQYF. J is TRBJ2-7 and V is TRBV9; 8 bases fit TRBD2. The V segment lost 3 bases and the J segment 6 bases; nucleotides outside the gene matches: 8. The CDR3 is 14 amino acids. CDR1 is SGDLS and CDR2 is YYNGEE in the germline V gene.

The CDR3 DNA reads TGTGCCAGCAGCCCCTGGACTAGCGCGAACAATGAGCAGTTCTTC. Amino acid sequence: CASSPWTSANNEQFF. V is TRBV7-9 and J is TRBJ2-1; 9 bases agree with TRBD2. This CDR3 comprises 15 residues. Germline CDR1 and CDR2: SEHNR and FQNEAQ (reference sequence). Trimming cost V 5 bases and J 5 bases; bases outside gene matches: 7.

The chain employs TRBV6-1 and TRBJ1-1; D ambiguous. The germline V gene has CDR1 MNHNS and CDR2 SASEGT. V lost 10 bases, J lost 1 base, and 10 bases lay in between. This CDR3 region has 12 residues. The DNA of the CDR3 is TGTGCCACCTGGTGGGGGAACACTGAAGCTTTCTTT. Translated, it gives CATWWGNTEAFF.

The V call is TRBV6-5, the J call TRBJ1-2, with D maybe TRBD1 (6 bases). CDR1 is MNHEY and CDR2 is SVGAGI in the germline V gene. Trimming shortened V by 8 bases and J by 8 bases, and 18 bases separated the two germline ends. This CDR3 comprises 13 residues. The CDR3 loop reads CASYTRGARGYTF. The CDR3 region has the DNA TGTGCCAGCTATACCCGGGGGGCGCGGGGCTACACCTTC.